Described below is a single TCR beta chain sequence and its context. With V trimmed by 5 bases and J by 6 bases, 4 bases remained unmatched. Germline CDR1 LNHDA, CDR2 SQIVND (reference sequence). The length of the CDR3 is 13 residues. Per the original data handling: Reference gene primers were amplified, and this amplification served to estimate nucleated cell counts. Using immunoSEQ multiplex PCR, the repertoire was profiled, and TCRdb retains in-frame clones only, with some absent. D and trimming were read from the DNA, whereas the V and J calls and clone size are those reported in that table. This table has about 310,000 clones, roughly 84% appearing once. These data are taken from a study of blood T cell repertoires in COVID-19.

The chain carries TRBV19 and TRBJ1-5, with 7 bases fitting TRBD1. This clonotype was sampled from a man in his fifties or sixties with active or convalescent COVID-19. Specimen: peripheral blood. CDR3 loop: CASSGTVTQPQHF. The DNA for the CDR3 is TGTGCCAGTAGTGGGACAGTGACTCAGCCCCAGCATTTT.